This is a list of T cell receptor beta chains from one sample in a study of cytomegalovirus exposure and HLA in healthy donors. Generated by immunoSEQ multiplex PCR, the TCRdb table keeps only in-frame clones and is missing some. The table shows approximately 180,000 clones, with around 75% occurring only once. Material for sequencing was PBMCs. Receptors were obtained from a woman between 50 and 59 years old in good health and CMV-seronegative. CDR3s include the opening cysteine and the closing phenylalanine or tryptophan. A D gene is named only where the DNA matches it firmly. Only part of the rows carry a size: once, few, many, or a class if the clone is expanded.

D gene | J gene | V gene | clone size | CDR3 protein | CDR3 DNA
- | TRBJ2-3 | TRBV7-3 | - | CASSPTSDHDTQYF | TGTGCCAGCAGCCCCACTAGTGATCATGATACGCAGTATTTT
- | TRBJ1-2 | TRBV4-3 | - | CASSQDGSRDSYGYTF | TGCGCCAGCAGCCAAGACGGGTCCCGAGATTCTTATGGCTACACCTTC
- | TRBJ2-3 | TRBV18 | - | CASSPDNTDTQYF | TGTGCCAGCTCACCGGACAACACAGATACGCAGTATTTT
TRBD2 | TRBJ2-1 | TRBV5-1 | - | CASSEWTSGVNEQFF | TGCGCCAGCAGCGAATGGACTAGCGGTGTGAATGAGCAGTTCTTC
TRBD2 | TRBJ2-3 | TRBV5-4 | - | CASSLGLAGSATDTQYF | TGTGCCAGCAGCTTGGGGCTAGCGGGGAGTGCCACAGATACGCAGTATTTT
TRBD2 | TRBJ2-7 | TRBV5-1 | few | CASSWDYYEQYF | TGCGCCAGCAGCTGGGACTACTACGAGCAGTACTTC
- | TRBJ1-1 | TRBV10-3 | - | CAISESTNPDTEAFF | TGTGCCATCAGTGAGTCAACGAACCCGGACACTGAAGCTTTCTTT
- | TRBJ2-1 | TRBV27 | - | CASSFGGEQFF | TGTGCCAGCAGTTTCGGGGGTGAGCAGTTCTTC
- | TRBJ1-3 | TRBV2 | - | CASTTGGSSGNTIYF | TGTGCCAGCACTACGGGAGGGAGCTCTGGAAACACCATATATTTT
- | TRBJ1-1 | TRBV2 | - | CASSAGSTDSSSKAFF | TGTGCCAGCAGTGCCGGATCGACAGACTCCTCCTCAAAGGCTTTCTTT
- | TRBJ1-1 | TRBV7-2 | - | CATGDGAYTEAFF | TGTGCCACGGGGGACGGAGCCTACACTGAAGCTTTCTTT
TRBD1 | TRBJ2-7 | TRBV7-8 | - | CASAWDRTSEQYF | TGTGCCAGCGCGTGGGACAGGACATCCGAGCAGTACTTC
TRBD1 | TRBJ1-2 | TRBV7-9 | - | CASSSLGTGETGYTF | TGTGCCAGCAGCTCACTTGGGACAGGGGAGACTGGCTACACCTTC
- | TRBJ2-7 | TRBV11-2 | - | CASSPSAARGYEQYF | TGTGCCAGCAGCCCATCCGCAGCAAGAGGGTACGAGCAGTACTTC
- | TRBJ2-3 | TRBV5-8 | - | CASRGLPSDTQYF | TGTGCCAGCAGGGGACTTCCTTCGGATACGCAGTATTTT
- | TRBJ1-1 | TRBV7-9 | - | CASSLLVNTEAFF | TGTGCCAGCAGCTTACTAGTTAACACTGAAGCTTTCTTT
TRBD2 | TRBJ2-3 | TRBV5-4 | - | CASSLEAGAPSTDTQYF | TGTGCCAGCAGCTTGGAAGCGGGGGCCCCCAGCACAGATACGCAGTATTTT
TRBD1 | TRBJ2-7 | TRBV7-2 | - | CASSSSGTGSMNEQYF | TGTGCCAGCAGCTCCTCCGGGACAGGGTCCATGAACGAGCAGTACTTC
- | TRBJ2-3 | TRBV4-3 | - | CASSQEPPTGQYF | TGCGCCAGCAGCCAAGAGCCCCCTACGGGGCAGTATTTT
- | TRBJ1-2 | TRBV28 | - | CASSLGPAGPGGYTF | TGTGCCAGCAGTTTAGGGCCCGCAGGGCCTGGTGGCTACACCTTC
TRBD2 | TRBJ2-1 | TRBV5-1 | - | CASSFSREGWGEQFF | TGCGCCAGCAGCTTTTCGCGGGAGGGATGGGGTGAGCAGTTCTTC
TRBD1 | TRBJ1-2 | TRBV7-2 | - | CASSPTGGAPGYTF | TGTGCCAGCAGCCCGACAGGGGGCGCCCCTGGCTACACCTTC
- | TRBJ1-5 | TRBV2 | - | CASRTGNNQPQHF | TGTGCCAGCAGGACAGGCAACAATCAGCCCCAGCATTTT
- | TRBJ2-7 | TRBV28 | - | CASSLSPGHSYEQYF | TGTGCCAGCAGTTTAAGCCCCGGACACTCCTACGAGCAGTACTTC
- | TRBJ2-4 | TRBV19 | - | CASSIPDLLAKNIQYF | TGTGCCAGTAGTATCCCCGACTTGCTAGCCAAAAACATTCAGTACTTC
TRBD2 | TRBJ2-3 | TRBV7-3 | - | CASSFGLATDTQYF | TGTGCCAGCAGCTTCGGACTAGCGACAGATACGCAGTATTTT
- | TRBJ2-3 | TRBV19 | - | CASTSRGATDTQYF | TGTGCCAGTACCTCCAGGGGGGCCACAGATACGCAGTATTTT
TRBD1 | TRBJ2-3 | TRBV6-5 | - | CASTTTGGLTDTQYF | TGTGCCAGCACCACAACAGGGGGGTTAACAGATACGCAGTATTTT
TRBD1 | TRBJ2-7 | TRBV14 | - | CASSLHLRGNYEQYF | TGTGCCAGCAGCCTCCACCTCAGGGGGAACTACGAGCAGTACTTC
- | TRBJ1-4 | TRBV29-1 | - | CSVRAGNEKLFF | TGCAGCGTCAGGGCTGGAAATGAAAAACTGTTTTTT
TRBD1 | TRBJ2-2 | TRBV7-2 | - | CASSPTGGYSGELFF | TGTGCCAGCAGCCCAACAGGGGGCTACAGCGGGGAGCTGTTTTTT
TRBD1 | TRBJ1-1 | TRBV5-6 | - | CASSSGTAMNTEAFF | TGTGCCAGCAGCTCGGGGACAGCCATGAACACTGAAGCTTTCTTT
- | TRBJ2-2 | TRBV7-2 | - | CASSRLGGGSGAGELFF | TGTGCCAGCAGCCGCTTGGGGGGCGGGAGTGGTGCCGGGGAGCTGTTTTTT